One T cell receptor (beta chain) is described in this entry. Unmatched junction bases numbered 3, after V lost 8 bases and J lost 3 bases. Germline loops: CDR1 SNHLY, CDR2 FYNNEI. This CDR3 comprises 13 residues. Generated by immunoSEQ multiplex PCR, the TCRdb table keeps only in-frame clones and is missing some. The sample has tens of thousands of clones; around nine tenths are singletons. These data come from a study of blood T cell repertoires in COVID-19. The chain is built from TRBV2 and TRBJ1-2, with 10 bases fitting TRBD1. This receptor was identified in a man aged 80 or over with active or convalescent COVID-19. The source material was peripheral blood. CDR3 sequence (DNA): TGTGCCAGCCGGGACAGGGGTGACTATGGCTACACCTTC. This translates into CASRDRGDYGYTF.